This TCR beta chain was sequenced in a study of T cells expressing NK-cell markers. Study in general: Source material for TCR beta repertoires consisted of sorted CD3+CD56+NKG2C+, CD3+CD56+NKG2C- and CD3+CD56-NKG2C+ T cells. Study-level findings and limits: CD8+ T cells in over 5 donors included dominant NKG2C+ clonotypes at roughly 1.0-8%. In several donors, dominant clonotypes made up about 25-65% of CD3+CD56-NKG2C+ cells.

Template switching by 5'RACE with UMIs generated the TCR beta cDNA. From its re-call of the 5' RACE reads, TCRdb lists each CDR3 protein once, without DNA. The sample is made up of 550,000 to 600,000 distinct CDR3 sequences, and the top ten hold approximately 3.5% of it. Comment on this clonotype: The antigen is not known.

This receptor was obtained from a man aged 18 to 29 in good health. Sequenced input: blood T cells: a sorted CD56 or NKG2C T cell subset, CD4+ or CD8+ T cells, or bulk PBMC T cells (not recorded which).

This chain's CDR3 is CASSAHMTTDTQYF. The chain employs TRBV7-3 and TRBJ2-3. The CDR3 is 14 residues long. CDR1 and CDR2 (germline): SGHTA, FQGTGA. Using reference TRBV7-3 and TRBJ2-3 for the parts outside the CDR3, the full variable domain is GAGVSQTPSNKVTEKGKYVELRCDPISGHTALYWYRQSLGQGPEFLIYFQGTGAADDSGLPNDRFFAVRPEGSVSTLKIQRTERGDSAVYLCASSAHMTTDTQYFGPGTRLTVL.